These 11 T cell receptor beta chains came from one sample sequenced in a study of CXCR3-negative and CXCR3-positive naive CD8 T cells. Libraries of TRB cDNA were made by 5' RACE and carried UMIs. From its re-call of the 5' RACE reads, TCRdb lists each CDR3 protein once, without DNA. This sample contains some 50,000 distinct CDR3 sequences. Source material: naive CXCR3- CD8+ T cells from blood. Sample subset: CD45RO-CCR7+CD27+CD95- naive CD8+ T cells lacking CXCR3 (TNR3-). The receptors derive from a human donor in good health. Some clones in this sample may be carry-over from other donors' samples.

V is TRBV5-6 and J is TRBJ2-7; TCRdb lists TRBD2, though no DNA is available to test this call. Germline V gene lookup returns CDR1 SGHDT and CDR2 YYEEEE. The CDR3 sequence is 15 residues long. CDR3 sequence: CASSFGGLAVYEQYF.

The V call is TRBV12-3 or TRBV12-4, the J call TRBJ2-1. The CDR3 contains 13 residues. CDR3 loop: CASSTIDPNEQFF.

CDR3 amino acids: CASSFKPGLPTFEQFF. The V call is TRBV28, the J call TRBJ2-1; as DNA is missing, the TRBD2 call by TCRdb cannot be tested. Germline assignment: CDR1 MDHEN and CDR2 SYDVKM. This CDR3 region has 16 residues. The complete variable domain, with remaining parts taken from reference TRBV28 and TRBJ2-1, reads DVKVTQSSRYLVKRTGEKVFLECVQDMDHENMFWYRQDPGLGLRLIYFSYDVKMKEKGDIPEGYSVSREKKERFSLILESASTNQTSMYLCASSFKPGLPTFEQFFGPGTRLTVL.

The rearrangement joins TRBV4-1 to TRBJ2-1. Germline CDR1 reads MGHRA; CDR2 reads YSYEKL. This CDR3 comprises 16 residues. This CDR3 reads CASSQDLSVVYNEQFF.

This chain uses TRBV5-4 with TRBJ2-1; TCRdb calls TRBD1, which cannot be checked without DNA. CDR1 is SGHNT, CDR2 YYREEE, per germline (reference sequence). The CDR3 runs 15 residues. The CDR3 loop is CASSSPAGGRGEQFF.

CDR3 in amino acids: CSVGGGASYEQYF. The rearrangement joins TRBV29-1 to TRBJ2-7; without DNA, the TCRdb call of TRBD1 cannot be checked. The CDR3 is made up of 13 amino acids. Germline V gene sequence: CDR1 SQVTM, CDR2 ANQGSEA.

This clonotype counts as medium-sized by frequency. V and J are TRBV28 and TRBJ1-1. CDR3 size: 11 residues. In germline, CDR1 is MDHEN, CDR2 SYDVKM. CDR3: CASRRNTEAFF.

This sequence joins TRBV7-9 and TRBJ2-5. Germline CDR1 SEHNR, CDR2 FQNEAQ (reference sequence). The CDR3 sequence is 14 residues long. The CDR3: CASSPVRAKETQYF.

V is TRBV12-3 or TRBV12-4 and J is TRBJ1-1; the D call of TRBD1 rests on TCRdb alone, since no DNA is present to check it. There are 13 residues in the CDR3. The CDR3 spells CASSFRGGAEAFF.

The chain links TRBV18 to TRBJ2-5; the TRBD1 assignment by TCRdb is unverifiable without DNA. This CDR3 is built from 16 residues. The germline V gene has CDR1 KGHSH and CDR2 LQKENI. CDR3 amino acids: CASSPEVTGGRETQYF.

V usage is TRBV6-2 or TRBV6-3 and J usage is TRBJ2-1; the D call of TRBD2 rests on TCRdb alone, since no DNA is present to check it. This CDR3 is 15 amino acids long. Germline V gene sequence: CDR1 MNHEY, CDR2 SVGEGT. The CDR3 loop is CASSRRGLTYNEQFF.